This is a list of T cell receptor beta chains from one sample in a study of cytomegalovirus exposure and HLA in healthy donors. Only in-frame clones appear in the TCRdb table, and some are missing; sequencing was by immunoSEQ multiplex PCR. The table shows over 150,000 clones, with around four fifths occurring only once. The sample comprised PBMCs. The receptors originated from a girl under 18 in good health and CMV-seropositive. Both conserved end residues are part of each CDR3. Fields, in order: V gene, J gene, CDR3 protein.

TRBV25-1	TRBJ2-1	CASRDRGNNEQFF
TRBV4-1	TRBJ1-1	CASSPRGTGSTEAFF
TRBV5-1	TRBJ1-6	CASSLSPGSPLHF
TRBV11-1	TRBJ2-2	CASSRDLDARELFF
TRBV2	TRBJ2-5	CASTKGETQYF
TRBV2	TRBJ1-1	CASRPTGGTEAFF
TRBV6-5	TRBJ1-2	CASSYLDRVSYGYTF
TRBV6-5	TRBJ1-1	CASRPDRGTNTEAFF
TRBV6-5	TRBJ1-4	CASSYRDPGANEKLFF
TRBV5-4	TRBJ2-7	CASSPGGGILYEQYF
TRBV4-1	TRBJ1-3	CASSQASAGFGNTIYF
TRBV9	TRBJ2-7	CASSVEGSGGGYEQYF
TRBV28	TRBJ1-2	CASSRHRDSNGYTF
TRBV13	TRBJ1-4	CASSYRGFTNEKLFF
TRBV21-1	TRBJ2-1	CASSKVQALVYNEQFF
TRBV19	TRBJ1-5	CASKEDRGAQPQHF
TRBV21-1	TRBJ2-3	CASSAIWRGGIDTQYF
TRBV7-9	TRBJ1-2	CASSLVNQGVAYGYTF
TRBV5-6	TRBJ1-2	CASSLDPFRKNYGYTF
TRBV7-9	TRBJ1-2	CASSSPGGDGYTF
TRBV5-6	TRBJ1-1	CAWTTGKTEAFF
TRBV18	TRBJ2-5	CASSPSGPETQYF
TRBV25-1	TRBJ1-5	CASSERQQGSNQPQHF
TRBV7-9	TRBJ2-3	CASSLRGATSPSTDTQYF
TRBV25-1	TRBJ1-4	CASSAPGGDREGEKLFF
TRBV6-5	TRBJ1-3	CASSYGYSSGNTIYF
TRBV12-5	TRBJ1-1	CASGLSDRVSEAFF
TRBV29-1	TRBJ2-3	CSVEDKGWREGSTDTQYF
TRBV7-9	TRBJ2-3	CASSPPGGQGISTDTQYF
TRBV6-5	TRBJ2-7	CASSYSSGFPYEQYF
TRBV14	TRBJ1-5	CASSQSRKPQHF
TRBV2	TRBJ1-1	CASSPTGAVNTEAFF
TRBV2	TRBJ1-1	CASKLQGAWTEAFF
TRBV6-5	TRBJ2-2	CASSYMALNTGELFF
TRBV15	NA	CATSREDRGTYEQYF
TRBV9	TRBJ2-1	CASSPGSLASYNEQFF
TRBV5-4	TRBJ2-7	CASSLGGSKSSYEQYF
TRBV29-1	TRBJ1-6	CSVVRGTEGSPLHF
TRBV11-1	TRBJ1-2	CASTRSQGSSYGYTF
TRBV25-1	TRBJ2-2	CASSFDSDPNTGELFF
TRBV27	TRBJ2-1	CASSLGLASYNEQFF
TRBV18	TRBJ2-2	CASSPGGPNTGELFF
TRBV6-1	TRBJ2-5	CASKRGQMAETQYF
TRBV27	TRBJ1-2	CASGPKLGGRDGYTF
TRBV7-2	TRBJ2-1	CASSLGGGLGEQFF
TRBV6-5	TRBJ1-1	CASSYSGQGLTEAFF
TRBV27	TRBJ2-7	CASSFKSSYEQYF